The clone carrying this T cell receptor (beta chain) was recorded a few times. Antigen: not known. This entry comes from a study of identical twins. Study outcomes and limitations: Findings depended on cross-sectional statistics rather than tracking the same donors. Within monozygotic twins, out-of-frame TCR alpha sharing was underestimated by the models.

The germline V gene has CDR1 DFQATT and CDR2 SNEGSKA (reference sequence). The CDR3 extends over 14 amino acids. V was trimmed by 4 bases and J by 5 bases, leaving 14 bases between them. A universal primer site was incorporated via template switching, and the cDNA contained unique molecular identifiers. TCRdb re-called the 5' RACE reads with MiXCR, one entry per CDR3 protein. The data show some 900,000 distinct CDR3 sequences, with 9% to 15% seen just once and around 1.6% held by the top ten. These sequences were also reported in another study, on yellow fever vaccine responses in identical twins. That paper adds: Twins' vaccine T cell response reportedly gave the appearance of partial convergence and partial personalization.

The V and J genes are TRBV20-1 and TRBJ2-2, with D possibly called TRBD1 or TRBD2 (5 bases each). The material sequenced was PBMCs. This TCR was sampled from a woman between 18 and 30 years old in good health. CDR3 in amino acids: CSANPGPGTGELFF. In DNA form, the CDR3 reads TGCAGTGCTAACCCGGGACCGGGGACCGGGGAGCTGTTTTTT.